The TCR beta chain described here comes from a study of CD8+ T cells in alopecia areata. The CDR3 is 19 amino acids. V was clipped by 6 bases and J by 2 bases; unmatched bases: 16. Following extraction, RNA underwent reverse transcription to cDNA, which served as the sequencing template. Some clones are missing from TCRdb's copy, which holds only in-frame ones; the method was immunoSEQ multiplex PCR. Among over 150,000 clones listed, about 53% were seen once. This clone was detected a few times. Treatment described: oral pan-JAK inhibitor, 5-10 mg twice daily. This chain connects TRBV23-1 to TRBJ1-2, with TRBD1 matching 12 bases. TRBV23-1 is labeled an ORF, and its function is uncertain. The source of this sequence is a human donor with alopecia areata. Specimen: CD8+ T cells sorted from blood, collected at week 24, from a patient treated with tofacitinib. The DNA for the CDR3 is TGCGCCAGCAGGATAGGGACAGGGGGCGCAGGCTTAATCAACTATGGCTACACCTTC. It translates to CASRIGTGGAGLINYGYTF.